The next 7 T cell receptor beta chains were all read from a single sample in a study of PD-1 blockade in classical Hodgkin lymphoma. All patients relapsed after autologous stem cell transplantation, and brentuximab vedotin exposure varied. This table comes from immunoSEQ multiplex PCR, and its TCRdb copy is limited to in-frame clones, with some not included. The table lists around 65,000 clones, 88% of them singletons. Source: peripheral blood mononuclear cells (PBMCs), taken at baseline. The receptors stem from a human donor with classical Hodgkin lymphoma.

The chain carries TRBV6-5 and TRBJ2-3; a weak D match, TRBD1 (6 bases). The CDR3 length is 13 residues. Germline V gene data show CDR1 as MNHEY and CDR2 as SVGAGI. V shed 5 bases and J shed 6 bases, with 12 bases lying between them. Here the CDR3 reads CASSLGQSDTQYF. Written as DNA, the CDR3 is TGTGCCAGCAGTCTTGGACAGTCCGATACGCAGTATTTT.

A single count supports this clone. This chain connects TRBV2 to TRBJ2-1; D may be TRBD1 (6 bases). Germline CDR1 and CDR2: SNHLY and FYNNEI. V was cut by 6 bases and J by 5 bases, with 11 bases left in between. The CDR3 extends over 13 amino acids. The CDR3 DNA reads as TGTGCCAGCAGAGAACAGGGTAACAATGAGCAGTTCTTC. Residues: CASREQGNNEQFF.

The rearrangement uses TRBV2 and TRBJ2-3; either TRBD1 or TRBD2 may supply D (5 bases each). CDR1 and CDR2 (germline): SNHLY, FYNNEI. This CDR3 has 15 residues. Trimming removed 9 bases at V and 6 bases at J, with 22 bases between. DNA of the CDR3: TGTGCCAGAGACCGGGGAGCAGGGTCCCTCGATACGCAGTATTTT. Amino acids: CARDRGAGSLDTQYF.

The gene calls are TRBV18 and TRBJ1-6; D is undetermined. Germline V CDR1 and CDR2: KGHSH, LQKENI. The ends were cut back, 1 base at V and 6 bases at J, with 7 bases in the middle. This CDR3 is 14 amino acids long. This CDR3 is CASSPQPINSPLHF. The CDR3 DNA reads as TGTGCCAGCTCACCACAACCGATTAATTCACCCCTCCACTTT.

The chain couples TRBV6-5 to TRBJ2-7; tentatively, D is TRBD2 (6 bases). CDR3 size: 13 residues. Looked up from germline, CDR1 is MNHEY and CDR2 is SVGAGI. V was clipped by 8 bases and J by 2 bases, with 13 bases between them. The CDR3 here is CASGGWGTYEQYF. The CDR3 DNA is TGTGCCAGCGGAGGGTGGGGTACCTACGAGCAGTACTTC.

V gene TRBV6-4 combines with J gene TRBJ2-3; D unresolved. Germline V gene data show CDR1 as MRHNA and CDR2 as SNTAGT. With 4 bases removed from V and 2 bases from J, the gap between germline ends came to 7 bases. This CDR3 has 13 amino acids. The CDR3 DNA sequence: TGTGCCAGCAGTGCTAGGGTCACAGATACGCAGTATTTT. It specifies CASSARVTDTQYF.

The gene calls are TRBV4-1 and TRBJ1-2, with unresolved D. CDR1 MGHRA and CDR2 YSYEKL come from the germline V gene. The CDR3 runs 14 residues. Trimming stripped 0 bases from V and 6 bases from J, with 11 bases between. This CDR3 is CASSQDSWADGYTF. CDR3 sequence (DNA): TGCGCCAGCAGCCAAGATTCATGGGCCGATGGCTACACCTTC.